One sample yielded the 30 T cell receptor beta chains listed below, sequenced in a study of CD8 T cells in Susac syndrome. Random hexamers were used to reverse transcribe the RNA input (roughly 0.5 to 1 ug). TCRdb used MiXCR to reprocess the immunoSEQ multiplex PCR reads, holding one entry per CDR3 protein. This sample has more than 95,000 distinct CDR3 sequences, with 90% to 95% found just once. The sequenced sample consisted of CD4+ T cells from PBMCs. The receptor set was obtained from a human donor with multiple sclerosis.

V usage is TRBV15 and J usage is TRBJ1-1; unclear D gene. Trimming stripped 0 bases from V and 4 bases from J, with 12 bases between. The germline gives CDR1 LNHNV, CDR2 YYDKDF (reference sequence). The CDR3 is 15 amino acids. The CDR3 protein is CATSRDAGWGTEAFF. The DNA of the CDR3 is TGTGCCACCAGCAGAGATGCGGGCTGGGGCACTGAAGCTTTCTTT.

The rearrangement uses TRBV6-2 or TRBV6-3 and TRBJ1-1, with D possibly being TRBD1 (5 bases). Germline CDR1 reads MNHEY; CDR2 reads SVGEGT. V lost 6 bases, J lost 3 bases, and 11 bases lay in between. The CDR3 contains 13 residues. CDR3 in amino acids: CASSQDSYTEAFF. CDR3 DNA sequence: TGTGCCAGCAGCCAAGACAGCTACACTGAAGCTTTCTTT.

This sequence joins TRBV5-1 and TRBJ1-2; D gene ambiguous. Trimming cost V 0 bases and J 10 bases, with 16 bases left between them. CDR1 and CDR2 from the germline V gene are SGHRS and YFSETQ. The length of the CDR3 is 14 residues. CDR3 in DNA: TGCGCCAGCAGCTTGGCCGGCATGGACGGAATCTACACCTTC. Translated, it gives CASSLAGMDGIYTF. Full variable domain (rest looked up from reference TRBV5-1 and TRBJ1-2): KAGVTQTPRYLIKTRGQQVTLSCSPISGHRSVSWYQQTPGQGLQFLFEYFSETQRNKGNFPGRFSGRQFSNSRSEMNVSTLELGDSALYLCASSLAGMDGIYTFGSGTRLTVV.

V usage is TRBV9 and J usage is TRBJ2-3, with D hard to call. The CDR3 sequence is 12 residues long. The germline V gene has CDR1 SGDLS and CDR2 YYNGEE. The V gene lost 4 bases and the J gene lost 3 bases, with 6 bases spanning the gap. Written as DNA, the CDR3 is TGTGCCAGCAGCCGTACTACAGATACGCAGTATTTT. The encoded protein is CASSRTTDTQYF.

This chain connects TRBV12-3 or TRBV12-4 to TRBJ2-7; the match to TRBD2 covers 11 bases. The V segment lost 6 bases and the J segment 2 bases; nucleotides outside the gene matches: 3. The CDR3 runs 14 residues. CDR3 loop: CASSPTSGAYEQYF. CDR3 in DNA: TGTGCCAGCAGCCCGACTAGCGGGGCCTACGAGCAGTACTTC.

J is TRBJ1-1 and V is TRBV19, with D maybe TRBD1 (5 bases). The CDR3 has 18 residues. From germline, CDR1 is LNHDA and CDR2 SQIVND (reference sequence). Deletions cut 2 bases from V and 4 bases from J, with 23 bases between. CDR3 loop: CASSIKGQMVRRGTEAFF. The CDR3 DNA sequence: TGTGCCAGTAGTATAAAGGGTCAGATGGTTAGGAGGGGCACTGAAGCTTTCTTT.

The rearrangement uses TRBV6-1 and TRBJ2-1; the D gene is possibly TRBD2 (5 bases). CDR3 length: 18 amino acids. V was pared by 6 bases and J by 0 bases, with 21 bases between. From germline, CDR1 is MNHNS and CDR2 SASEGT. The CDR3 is CASSQNAGGFGSYNEQFF. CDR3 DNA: TGTGCCAGCAGCCAAAATGCGGGCGGTTTCGGCTCCTACAATGAGCAGTTCTTC.

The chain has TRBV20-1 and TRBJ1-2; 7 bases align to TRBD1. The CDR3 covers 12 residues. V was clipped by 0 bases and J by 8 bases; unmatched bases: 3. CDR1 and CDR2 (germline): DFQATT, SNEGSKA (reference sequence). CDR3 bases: TGCAGTGCTAGAGAGACAGGGTACGGCTACACCTTC. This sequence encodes CSARETGYGYTF.

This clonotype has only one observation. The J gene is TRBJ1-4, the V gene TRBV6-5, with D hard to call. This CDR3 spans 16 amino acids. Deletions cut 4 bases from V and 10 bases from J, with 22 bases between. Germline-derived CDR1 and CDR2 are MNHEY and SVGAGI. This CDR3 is CASSSDTGGLVGKLFF. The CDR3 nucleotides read TGTGCCAGCAGTTCCGACACGGGAGGGCTGGTGGGAAAACTGTTTTTT.

This CDR3 reads CASSYATRGGYTF. In nucleotides, the CDR3 is TGTGCCAGCAGTTACGCTACCCGGGGCGGCTACACCTTC. V and J are TRBV6-2 or TRBV6-3 and TRBJ1-2; perhaps TRBD1 as D (5 bases). In germline, CDR1 is MNHEY, CDR2 SVGEGT. The length of the CDR3 is 13 residues. V lost 2 bases and J lost 8, with 12 bases in between.

The CDR3 coding sequence is TGTGCCAGCAGTCGATCGACAGGAAACAATCAGCCCCAGCATTTT. This gives the protein CASSRSTGNNQPQHF. The chain employs TRBV6-5 and TRBJ1-5, with D maybe TRBD1 (6 bases). Germline V gene data show CDR1 as MNHEY and CDR2 as SVGAGI. The length of the CDR3 is 15 residues. Trimming removed 5 bases at V and 3 bases at J, with 14 bases between.

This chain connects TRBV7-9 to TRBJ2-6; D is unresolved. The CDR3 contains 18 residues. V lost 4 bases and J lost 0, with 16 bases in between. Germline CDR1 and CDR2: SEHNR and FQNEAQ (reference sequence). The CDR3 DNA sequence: TGTGCCAGCAGCTCGACGACCGGGTCTCACTCTGGGGCCAACGTCCTGACTTTC. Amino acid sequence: CASSSTTGSHSGANVLTF. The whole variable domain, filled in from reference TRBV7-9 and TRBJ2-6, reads DTGVSQNPRHKITKRGQNVTFRCDPISEHNRLYWYRQTLGQGPEFLTYFQNEAQLEKSRLLSDRFSAERPKGSFSTLEIQRTEQGDSAMYLCASSSTTGSHSGANVLTFGAGSRLTVL.

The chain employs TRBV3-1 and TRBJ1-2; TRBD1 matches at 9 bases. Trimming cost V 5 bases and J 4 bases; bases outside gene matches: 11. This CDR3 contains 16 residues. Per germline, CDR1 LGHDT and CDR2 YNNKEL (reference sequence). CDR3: CASSKRTTGGLYGYTF. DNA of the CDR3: TGTGCCAGCAGCAAAAGGACGACAGGGGGACTCTATGGCTACACCTTC.

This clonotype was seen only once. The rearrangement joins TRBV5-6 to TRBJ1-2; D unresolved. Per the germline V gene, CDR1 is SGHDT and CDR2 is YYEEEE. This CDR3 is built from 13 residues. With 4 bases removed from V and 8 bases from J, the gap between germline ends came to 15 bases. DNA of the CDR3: TGTGCCAGCAGCCGTCATCTGGGAGTCGGCTACACCTTC. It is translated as CASSRHLGVGYTF.

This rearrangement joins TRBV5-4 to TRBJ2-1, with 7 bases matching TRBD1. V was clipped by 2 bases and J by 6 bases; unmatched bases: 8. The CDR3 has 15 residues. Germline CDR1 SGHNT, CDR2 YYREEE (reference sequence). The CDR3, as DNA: TGTGCCAGCAGCTTTCCCGGGACAGTCACCAATGAGCAGTTCTTC. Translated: CASSFPGTVTNEQFF.

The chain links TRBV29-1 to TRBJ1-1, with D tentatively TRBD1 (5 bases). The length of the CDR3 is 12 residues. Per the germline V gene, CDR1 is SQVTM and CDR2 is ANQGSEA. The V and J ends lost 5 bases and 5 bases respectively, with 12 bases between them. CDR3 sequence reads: CSVSGGVTEAFF. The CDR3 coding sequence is TGCAGCGTTTCCGGAGGGGTTACTGAAGCTTTCTTT.

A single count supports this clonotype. The CDR3 loop reads CASNQGENQPQHF. The CDR3 nucleotides read TGTGCCTCGAATCAGGGGGAAAATCAGCCCCAGCATTTT. The chain joins TRBV30 to TRBJ1-5; the match to TRBD1 covers 7 bases. This CDR3 region has 13 residues. The germline V gene has CDR1 GTSNPN and CDR2 SVGIG (reference sequence). J lost 4 bases, V lost 7 bases, and 7 bases had no gene match.

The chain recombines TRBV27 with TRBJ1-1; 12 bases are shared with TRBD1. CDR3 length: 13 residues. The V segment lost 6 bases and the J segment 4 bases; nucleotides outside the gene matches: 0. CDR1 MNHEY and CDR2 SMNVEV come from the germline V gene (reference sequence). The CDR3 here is CASRGQGATEAFF. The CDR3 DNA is TGTGCCAGCAGGGGACAGGGGGCCACTGAAGCTTTCTTT.

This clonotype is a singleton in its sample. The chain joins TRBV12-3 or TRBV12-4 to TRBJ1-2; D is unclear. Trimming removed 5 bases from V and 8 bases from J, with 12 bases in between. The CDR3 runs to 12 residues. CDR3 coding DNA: TGTGCCAGCAGTCCCCCCGGTCGGGGCTACACCTTC. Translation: CASSPPGRGYTF.

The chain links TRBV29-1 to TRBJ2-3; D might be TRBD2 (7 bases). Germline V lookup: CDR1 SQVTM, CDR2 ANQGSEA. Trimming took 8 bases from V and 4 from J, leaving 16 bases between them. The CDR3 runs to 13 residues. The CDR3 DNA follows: TGCAGCCTCGTAGGGGGGGCGTCAGATACGCAGTATTTT. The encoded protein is CSLVGGASDTQYF.

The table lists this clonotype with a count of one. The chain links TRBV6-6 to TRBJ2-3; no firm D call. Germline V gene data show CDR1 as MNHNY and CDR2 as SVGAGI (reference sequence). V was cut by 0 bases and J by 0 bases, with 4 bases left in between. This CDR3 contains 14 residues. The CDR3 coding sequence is TGTGCCAGCAGTTACTCGCAGAGCACAGATACGCAGTATTTT. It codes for CASSYSQSTDTQYF.

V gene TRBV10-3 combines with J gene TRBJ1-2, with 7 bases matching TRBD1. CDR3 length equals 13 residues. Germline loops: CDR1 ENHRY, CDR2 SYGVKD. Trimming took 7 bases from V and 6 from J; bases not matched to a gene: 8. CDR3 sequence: CAITQQTGNGYTF. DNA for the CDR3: TGTGCCATCACGCAGCAGACAGGGAATGGCTACACCTTC.

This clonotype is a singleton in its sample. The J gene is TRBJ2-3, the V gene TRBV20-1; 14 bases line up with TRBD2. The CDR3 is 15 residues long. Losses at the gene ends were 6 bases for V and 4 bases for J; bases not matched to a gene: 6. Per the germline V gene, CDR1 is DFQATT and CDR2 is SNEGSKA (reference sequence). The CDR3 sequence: CSAGTSGGIADTQYF. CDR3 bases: TGCAGTGCCGGGACTAGCGGGGGAATTGCAGATACGCAGTATTTT.

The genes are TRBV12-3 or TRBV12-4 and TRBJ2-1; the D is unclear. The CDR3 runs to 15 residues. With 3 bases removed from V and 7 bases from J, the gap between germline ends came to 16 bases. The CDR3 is CASSFETLTFNEQFF. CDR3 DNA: TGTGCCAGCAGTTTCGAGACCCTTACGTTTAATGAGCAGTTCTTC.

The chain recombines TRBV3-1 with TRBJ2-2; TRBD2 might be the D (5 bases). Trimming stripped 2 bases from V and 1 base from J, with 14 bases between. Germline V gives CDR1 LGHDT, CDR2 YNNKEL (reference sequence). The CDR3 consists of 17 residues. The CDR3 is CASSQLGSGWNTGELFF. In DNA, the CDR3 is TGTGCCAGCAGCCAACTAGGTTCGGGATGGAACACCGGGGAGCTGTTTTTT.

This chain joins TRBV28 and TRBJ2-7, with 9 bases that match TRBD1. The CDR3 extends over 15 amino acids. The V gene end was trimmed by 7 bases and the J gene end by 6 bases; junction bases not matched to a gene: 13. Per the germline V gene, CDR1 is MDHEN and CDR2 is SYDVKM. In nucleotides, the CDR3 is TGTGCCAGCACTCACTTCCGGGACAGGGTCGGCGAGCAGTACTTC. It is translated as CASTHFRDRVGEQYF.

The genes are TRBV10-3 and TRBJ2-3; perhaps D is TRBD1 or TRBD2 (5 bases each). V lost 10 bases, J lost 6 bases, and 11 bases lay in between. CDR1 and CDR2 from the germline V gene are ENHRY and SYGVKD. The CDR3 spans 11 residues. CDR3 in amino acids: CANTGRDTQYF. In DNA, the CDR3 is TGTGCCAACACGGGGCGCGATACGCAGTATTTT.

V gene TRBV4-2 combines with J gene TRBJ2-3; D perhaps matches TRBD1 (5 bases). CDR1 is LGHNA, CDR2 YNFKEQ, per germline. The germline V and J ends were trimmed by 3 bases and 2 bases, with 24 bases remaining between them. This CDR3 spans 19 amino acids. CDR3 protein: CASSQENQGSGLYTDTQYF. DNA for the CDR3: TGTGCCAGCAGCCAGGAGAATCAAGGCTCAGGGCTCTACACAGATACGCAGTATTTT.

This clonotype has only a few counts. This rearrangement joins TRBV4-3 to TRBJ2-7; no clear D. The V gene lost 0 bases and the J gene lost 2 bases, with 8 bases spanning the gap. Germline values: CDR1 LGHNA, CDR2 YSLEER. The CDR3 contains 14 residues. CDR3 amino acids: CASSQEPGTYEQYF. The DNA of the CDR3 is TGCGCCAGCAGCCAAGAGCCCGGAACCTACGAGCAGTACTTC.

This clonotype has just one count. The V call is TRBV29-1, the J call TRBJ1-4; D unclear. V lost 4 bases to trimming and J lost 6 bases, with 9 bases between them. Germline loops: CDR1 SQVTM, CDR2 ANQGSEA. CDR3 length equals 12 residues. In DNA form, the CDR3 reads TGCAGCGTTGTAGGGTTTGATGAAAAACTGTTTTTT. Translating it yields CSVVGFDEKLFF.